The T cell receptor (beta chain) under discussion was sequenced for a study of CD8+CD57+ T cells in acquired aplastic anemia. CDR1 SGHTA and CDR2 FQGTGA come from the germline V gene. This CDR3 contains 11 residues. V was clipped by 9 bases and J by 9 bases, with 9 bases between them. Researchers used genomic DNA as the template to profile TCR beta VDJ and CDR3. TCRdb redid the calling of the reads with MiXCR, one entry per CDR3 protein. Of roughly 260,000 distinct CDR3 sequences in the sample, approximately 45% were seen once. On this clonotype itself: Antigen: not known.

Study observations and caveats: Patients and controls shared under 35 CD8+ CDR3 sequences, which appeared highly expressed in patients and within their immunodominant clones.

Whoever was chosen for sequencing had shown CD8+CD57+ cell expansion by flow cytometry. Among the patients, all had severe acquired aplastic anemia. The sequenced sample was sorted CD4+, CD8+, or CD8+CD57+ T cells (not recorded which) from PBMCs. The sequence was obtained from a human donor with aplastic anemia. The chain is built from TRBV7-3 and TRBJ1-6; tentative D call: TRBD1 (5 bases). CDR3 nucleotides: TGTGCCAGGACCAGGGCTTCACCCCTCCACTTT. This translates into CARTRASPLHF. The full variable domain, in which reference TRBV7-3 and TRBJ1-6 provide the parts outside the CDR3, is GAGVSQTPSNKVTEKGKYVELRCDPISGHTALYWYRQSLGQGPEFLIYFQGTGAADDSGLPNDRFFAVRPEGSVSTLKIQRTERGDSAVYLCARTRASPLHFGNGTRLTVT.